This is a list of T cell receptor beta chains from one sample in a study of T cells in Graves' hyperthyroidism and ophthalmopathy. Each CDR3 protein is one row after TCRdb ran MiXCR on the multiplex PCR reads. Found here are about 840,000 distinct CDR3 sequences, 38% of them singletons; the top ten hold around 9.3%. Material: blood. The receptors here all came from a man in his late teens or twenties with Graves' hyperthyroidism. The CDR3 runs from the conserved cysteine through the conserved F or W. D genes are given only for firm matches. Size is stated for part of the rows, as once, few or many counts, or as a class when the clone is expanded.

>TRBD1|TRBJ1-2|many|TRBV29-1
TGCAGCGTTGAAGATCGTTCAGGGGGTGAAGGCTACACCTTC
CSVEDRSGGEGYTF
>NA|TRBJ1-2|NA|TRBV11-1
TGTGCCAGCAGCTTAGTGGGCGCTAACTATGGCTACACCTTC
CASSLVGANYGYTF
>TRBD1|TRBJ1-4|NA|TRBV20-1
TGCAGTGCGTTCACAGGGGTGGAAGAAAAACTGTTTTTT
CSAFTGVEEKLFF
>NA|TRBJ2-7|NA|TRBV19
TGTGCCAGTAGTCCTGGAGACAGCGCTACCTACGAGCAGTACTTC
CASSPGDSATYEQYF
>NA|TRBJ2-7|many|TRBV12-3/TRBV12-4
TGTGCCAGCAGCCAGTCCCAAGAAGAGCAGTACTTC
CASSQSQEEQYF
>NA|TRBJ1-3|many|TRBV10-3
TGTGCCATCAGGCAAGACAGCTCTGGAAACACCATATATTTT
CAIRQDSSGNTIYF
>TRBD2|TRBJ2-2|NA|TRBV25-1
TGTGCCATCCAGGGACTAGCGGGAAATACCGGGGAGCTGTTTTTT
CAIQGLAGNTGELFF
>NA|TRBJ2-2|NA|TRBV5-4
TGTGCCAGCAGCGTACAGAACACCGGGGGGCTGTTTTTT
CASSVQNTGGLFF
>NA|TRBJ1-1|many|TRBV20-1
TGCAGTGCGAGTGGGTGGGCTGAAGCTTTCTTT
CSASGWAEAFF
>NA|TRBJ2-6|NA|TRBV2
TGTGCCAGCAGTGATCCCTCAGGGGGGAACGTCCTGACTTTC
CASSDPSGGNVLTF
>TRBD1|TRBJ1-4|NA|TRBV7-2
TGTGCCAGCAGCTCCGGGGACAGGGGACTTAATGAAAAACTGTTTTTT
CASSSGDRGLNEKLFF
>TRBD1|TRBJ2-7|NA|TRBV7-9
TGTGCCAGCAGCTCTCGGACAGGGCTCTACGAGCAGTACTTC
CASSSRTGLYEQYF
>NA|TRBJ1-3|NA|TRBV20-1
TGCAGTGCTAGAGGGCAGGAAGACTCTAGAAACACCATATATTTT
CSARGQEDSRNTIYF
>TRBD1|TRBJ2-7|NA|TRBV29-1
TGTGCCACCCGACCGCCGCAGGGGGTCCACGGGCAGTACTTC
CATRPPQGVHGQYF
>NA|TRBJ1-1|NA|TRBV12-3/TRBV12-4
TGTGCCAGCAGATACGGGCCAGTGAACACTGAAGCTTTCTTT
CASRYGPVNTEAFF
>NA|TRBJ1-1|many|TRBV29-1
TGCAGCGTTGAAGGTAACCAGGGGAACACTGAAGTTTTCTTT
CSVEGNQGNTEVFF
>NA|TRBJ2-5|NA|TRBV6-5
TGTGCCAGCAGTTACGGGGCGCTCACCCGAGGGACCCAGTACTTC
CASSYGALTRGTQYF
>NA|TRBJ2-7|many|TRBV10-3
TGTGCCACCGGGGGTCTCGGATCCTACGAGCAGTACTTC
CATGGLGSYEQYF
>NA|TRBJ2-5|NA|TRBV11-2
TGTGCCAGCAGTGAAGCTCGGGGGATTTGGTCGGAGACCCAGTACTTC
CASSEARGIWSETQYF
>NA|TRBJ1-6|many|TRBV12-3/TRBV12-4
TGTGCCAGCACCGCCACTTATAATTCACCCCTCCACTTT
CASTATYNSPLHF
>TRBD1|TRBJ1-5|NA|TRBV10-3
TGTGCCATCAGTGATAAGGGGACAGGGGGGCAGCCCCAGCATTTT
CAISDKGTGGQPQHF
>NA|TRBJ1-6|few|TRBV4-2
TGTGCCAGCAGCCAAGTAGTCAGGGGTAATTCACCCCTCCACTTT
CASSQVVRGNSPLHF
>NA|TRBJ1-3|few|TRBV9
TGTGCCAGCAGCCAAGGGGCTGGGTCTGGAAACACCATATATTTT
CASSQGAGSGNTIYF
>NA|TRBJ1-1|many|TRBV29-1
TGCAGCGTTGTCGACGGATGGCTTGACACTGAAGCTTTCTTT
CSVVDGWLDTEAFF
>TRBD1|TRBJ1-1|few|TRBV5-4
TGTGCCAGCAGCGCACCGACAGGGGCAAACACTGAAGCTTTCTTT
CASSAPTGANTEAFF
>NA|TRBJ2-7|NA|TRBV20-1
TGCAGCGGAAGGGAGAGAACCTACGAGCAGTACTTC
CSGRERTYEQYF
>NA|TRBJ2-7|few|TRBV7-9
TGCGCCAGCAGCCAAGGAACAGTAACCTACGAGCAGTACTTC
CASSQGTVTYEQYF
>TRBD1|TRBJ1-6|many|TRBV5-1
TGCGCCAGCAGCTTGGGTGGGACAGACAATTCACCCCTCCACTTT
CASSLGGTDNSPLHF
>TRBD1|TRBJ1-6|NA|TRBV20-1
TGCAGTGCTGGGACAGGGATCCTTAATTCACCCCTCCACTTT
CSAGTGILNSPLHF